The 21 T cell receptor beta chains presented below share a single source sample, sequenced in a study of T cell repertoires in cytomegalovirus infection. These receptors' antigens are unknown. TCRdb fed the reads into MiXCR, producing one record per CDR3 protein. The sample has approximately 910,000 distinct CDR3 sequences; about a third are singletons. The material sequenced was cultured CD8+ T cells from PBMCs, taken from culture after CMV antigen stimulation. The receptors stem from a human donor in good health (CMV status not recorded). Some clones in this sample may be carry-over from other donors' samples.

The rearrangement uses TRBV7-2 and TRBJ2-1; 10 bases are a match to TRBD2. Germline values: CDR1 SGHTA, CDR2 FQGNSA. The CDR3 has 13 amino acids. The trim removed 10 bases at V and 10 bases at J, leaving 10 bases unmatched. CDR3 bases: TGTGCCACCCCGGGGGAGCGGGGGGGGGAGCAGTTCTTC. Amino acids: CATPGERGGEQFF. The entire variable domain, with the rest obtained from reference TRBV7-2 and TRBJ2-1, is as follows: GAGVSQSPSNKVTEKGKDVELRCDPISGHTALYWYRQSLGQGLEFLIYFQGNSAPDKSGLPSDRFSAERTGGSVSTLTIQRTQQEDSAVYLCATPGERGGEQFFGPGTRLTVL.

This rearrangement joins TRBV7-8 to TRBJ1-1, with D perhaps TRBD1 (6 bases). Germline assignment: CDR1 SGHVS and CDR2 FQNEAQ. CDR3 length: 15 residues. Trimming cost V 0 bases and J 5 bases, with 13 bases left between them. The CDR3 loop reads CASSLARTGKTEAFF. In DNA, the CDR3 is TGTGCCAGCAGCTTAGCACGTACAGGGAAGACTGAAGCTTTCTTT.

This clonotype occurred once. The V gene is TRBV6-8, the J gene TRBJ1-2; TRBD1 might be the D (5 bases). Trimming shortened V by 5 bases and J by 2 bases, and 21 bases separated the two germline ends. The CDR3 loop spans 17 amino acids. Looked up from germline, CDR1 is MNHGY and CDR2 is SAAAGT. The DNA for the CDR3 is TGTGCCAGCAGTCGTACCCCACCCTTCCGGGGGAACTATGGCTACACCTTC. This sequence encodes CASSRTPPFRGNYGYTF.

This sequence joins TRBV9 and TRBJ1-1, with 8 nucleotides matching TRBD1. The V and J ends lost 3 bases and 6 bases, in that order; junction bases with no gene match: 4. Germline V gives CDR1 SGDLS, CDR2 YYNGEE. The CDR3 extends over 13 amino acids. Here the CDR3 DNA reads TGTGCCAGCAGCGAGGAACAGGGGGCTGAAGCTTTCTTT. Translation: CASSEEQGAEAFF.

This clonotype has a handful of counts. This chain links TRBV4-1 with TRBJ2-3; no definite D call. Trimming stripped 0 bases from V and 3 bases from J, with 10 bases between. Germline V gives CDR1 MGHRA, CDR2 YSYEKL. There are 15 residues in the CDR3. The CDR3 coding sequence is TGCGCCAGCAGCCAAGATCGAAGTCAGACAGATACGCAGTATTTT. As protein: CASSQDRSQTDTQYF.

This clonotype was picked up a small number of times. The chain uses TRBV4-1 and TRBJ2-2; no clear D gene. Trimming took 1 base from V and 9 from J, leaving 6 bases between them. From germline, CDR1 is MGHRA and CDR2 YSYEKL. CDR3 length equals 12 residues. CDR3 DNA sequence: TGCGCCAGCAGCCAAGTTGGCAGGGAGCTGTTTTTT. Amino acid sequence: CASSQVGRELFF.

Many counts were recorded for this clonotype. J is TRBJ2-4 and V is TRBV7-6, with D possibly being TRBD1 or TRBD2 (5 bases each). V lost 5 bases to trimming and J lost 3 bases, with 11 bases between them. The CDR3 runs to 14 residues. The germline gives CDR1 SGHVS, CDR2 FNYEAQ. The CDR3 nucleotides read TGTGCCAGCAGCGTCCGGGACGGCAAAAACATTCAGTACTTC. This translates into CASSVRDGKNIQYF.

This clonotype came up a few times. This chain links TRBV5-5 with TRBJ1-2; 9 nucleotides line up with TRBD1. Per germline, CDR1 SGHKS and CDR2 YYEKEE (reference sequence). This CDR3 comprises 13 residues. The V and J ends lost 4 bases and 9 bases, in that order; junction bases with no gene match: 7. DNA of the CDR3: TGTGCCAGCAGCCCTCCGGGACAGGGAAGCTACACCTTC. Amino acid sequence: CASSPPGQGSYTF.

This clonotype came up a few times. V is TRBV4-1 and J is TRBJ2-3, with D hard to call. V was shortened by 1 base and J by 0 bases, with 8 bases between the two germline ends. The CDR3 length is 15 residues. CDR1 MGHRA and CDR2 YSYEKL come from the germline V gene. The CDR3 nucleotides are TGCGCCAGCAGCCAAGGCTTCCTTAGCACAGATACGCAGTATTTT. It specifies CASSQGFLSTDTQYF.

This clonotype was detected a few times. The CDR3 nucleotides are TGCGCCAGCAGTGGAGGGAGTGGGCAGCCCCAGCATTTT. As protein: CASSGGSGQPQHF. The chain is built from TRBV10-2 and TRBJ1-5; no firm D call. V was clipped by 4 bases and J by 7 bases, with 11 bases between them. Germline V gene sequence: CDR1 WSHSY, CDR2 SAAADI. CDR3 size: 13 residues.

This clonotype has a handful of counts. The rearrangement uses TRBV7-2 and TRBJ2-1, with D unresolved. Looked up from germline, CDR1 is SGHTA and CDR2 is FQGNSA. This CDR3 has 14 residues. Trimming shortened V by 2 bases and J by 6 bases, and 11 bases separated the two germline ends. The CDR3 is CASSLSLRGNEQFF. Here the CDR3 DNA reads TGTGCCAGCAGCTTATCCCTTCGTGGCAATGAGCAGTTCTTC.

This clonotype was seen only a few times. The chain links TRBV5-1 to TRBJ2-5; D is tentatively TRBD1 or TRBD2 (5 bases each). CDR1 is SGHRS, CDR2 YFSETQ, per germline. This CDR3 is 16 amino acids long. V was shortened by 0 bases and J by 5 bases, with 17 bases between the two germline ends. The CDR3 protein is CASSLAKVGAHETQYF. The CDR3 DNA sequence: TGCGCCAGCAGCTTGGCCAAGGTCGGGGCGCACGAGACCCAGTACTTC.

V usage is TRBV7-6 and J usage is TRBJ2-7, with TRBD1 identical over 7 bases. The germline CDR1 and CDR2 sequences are SGHVS and FNYEAQ. The CDR3 loop spans 15 amino acids. The V segment lost 8 bases and the J segment 3 bases; nucleotides outside the gene matches: 13. CDR3 residues: CASSDPRQGRYEQYF. CDR3 nucleotide sequence: TGTGCCAGCTCAGACCCGAGACAGGGCCGCTACGAGCAGTACTTC.

This sequence joins TRBV9 and TRBJ2-1; maybe TRBD1 (5 bases). V dropped 0 bases and J dropped 8 bases, with 12 bases sitting between them. Germline V gene lookup returns CDR1 SGDLS and CDR2 YYNGEE. CDR3 length equals 14 residues. CDR3 in DNA: TGTGCCAGCAGCGTAGCGGCCAGGGTCTATGAGCAGTTCTTC. Translation gives CASSVAARVYEQFF.

This chain joins TRBV15 and TRBJ1-3, with a weak D call TRBD1 (5 bases). Trimming stripped 0 bases from V and 3 bases from J, with 12 bases between. In germline, CDR1 is LNHNV, CDR2 YYDKDF (reference sequence). The CDR3 contains 16 residues. This CDR3 reads CATSRDRGLGGNTIYF. CDR3 DNA: TGTGCCACCAGCAGAGATCGGGGGTTAGGTGGAAACACCATATATTTT.

The rearrangement joins TRBV28 to TRBJ1-5; D uncertain. The length of the CDR3 is 16 residues. Per germline, CDR1 MDHEN and CDR2 SYDVKM. V dropped 2 bases and J dropped 0 bases, with 11 bases sitting between them. As DNA, the CDR3 is TGTGCCAGCAGTTTAGGGCAGGCCTATAGCAATCAGCCCCAGCATTTT. Its translation: CASSLGQAYSNQPQHF.

This clonotype appeared a few times. The chain combines TRBV7-9 with TRBJ2-5; weak D call: TRBD2 (5 bases). The CDR3 consists of 14 residues. V lost 5 bases, J lost 3 bases, and 13 bases lay in between. The germline CDR1 and CDR2 sequences are SEHNR and FQNEAQ (reference sequence). CDR3 region: CASSGRTEEETQYF. CDR3 sequence (DNA): TGTGCCAGCAGCGGTCGGACGGAGGAAGAGACCCAGTACTTC.

The chain carries TRBV12-3 or TRBV12-4 and TRBJ2-3; no clear D gene. V was cut by 8 bases and J by 0 bases, with 9 bases left in between. The CDR3 runs to 13 residues. The CDR3 DNA is TGTGCCAGCGGGGTTAGTAGCACAGATACGCAGTATTTT. Amino acid sequence: CASGVSSTDTQYF.

The chain is built from TRBV27 and TRBJ1-4; maybe TRBD1 (6 bases). V gave up 1 base and J gave up 8 bases, with 17 bases separating them. This CDR3 comprises 16 residues. Germline-derived CDR1 and CDR2 are MNHEY and SMNVEV (reference sequence). CDR3 DNA sequence: TGTGCCAGCAGTTTATGGGTGGGGGGCGGACGAGAAAAACTGTTTTTT. Its protein is CASSLWVGGGREKLFF. Variable domain in full (rest from reference TRBV27 and TRBJ1-4): EAQVTQNPRYLITVTGKKLTVTCSQNMNHEYMSWYRQDPGLGLRQIYYSMNVEVTDKGDVPEGYKVSRKEKRNFPLILESPSPNQTSLYFCASSLWVGGGREKLFFGSGTQLSVL.

The V call is TRBV12-3 or TRBV12-4, the J call TRBJ1-4, with TRBD1 matching over 7 bases. V shed 4 bases and J 1 base; nucleotides not matched to a gene: 0. This CDR3 spans 14 amino acids. The DNA for the CDR3 is TGTGCCAGCAGTTACAGGGGAACTAATGAAAAACTGTTTTTT. Its translation: CASSYRGTNEKLFF.

This clonotype has just a few counts. This sequence joins TRBV10-3 and TRBJ2-7; D not resolved. Germline lookup yields CDR1 ENHRY and CDR2 SYGVKD. Trimming removed 4 bases from V and 3 bases from J, with 7 bases in between. CDR3 length: 12 amino acids. The CDR3 coding sequence is TGTGCCATCAGTGGACTCAACTACGAGCAGTACGTC. Translation: CAISGLNYEQYV.